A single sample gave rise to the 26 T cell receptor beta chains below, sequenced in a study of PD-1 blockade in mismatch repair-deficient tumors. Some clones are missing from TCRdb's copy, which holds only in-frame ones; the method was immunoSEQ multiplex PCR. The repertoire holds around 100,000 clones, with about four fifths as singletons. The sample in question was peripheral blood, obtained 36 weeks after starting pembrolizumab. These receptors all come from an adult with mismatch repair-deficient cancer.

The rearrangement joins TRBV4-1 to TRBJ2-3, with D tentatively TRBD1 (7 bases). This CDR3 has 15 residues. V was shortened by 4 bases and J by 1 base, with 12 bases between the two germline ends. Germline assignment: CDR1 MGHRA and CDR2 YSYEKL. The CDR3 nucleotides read TGCGCCAGCAGCCCTGTCAGGGGGGGCACAGATACGCAGTATTTT. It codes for CASSPVRGGTDTQYF.

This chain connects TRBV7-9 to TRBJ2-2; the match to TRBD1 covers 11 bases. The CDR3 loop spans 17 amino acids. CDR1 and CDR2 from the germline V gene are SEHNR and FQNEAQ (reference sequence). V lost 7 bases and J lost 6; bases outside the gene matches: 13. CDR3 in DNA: TGTGCCAGCACCGTAGGGCGCCCGGGACAGGGGGCCGGGGAGCTGTTTTTT. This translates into CASTVGRPGQGAGELFF.

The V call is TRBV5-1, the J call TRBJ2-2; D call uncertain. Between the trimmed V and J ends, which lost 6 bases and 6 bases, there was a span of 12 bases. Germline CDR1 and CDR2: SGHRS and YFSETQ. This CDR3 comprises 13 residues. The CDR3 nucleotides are TGCGCCAGCAAGCCGCGAGATGCCGGGGAGCTGTTTTTT. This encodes CASKPRDAGELFF.

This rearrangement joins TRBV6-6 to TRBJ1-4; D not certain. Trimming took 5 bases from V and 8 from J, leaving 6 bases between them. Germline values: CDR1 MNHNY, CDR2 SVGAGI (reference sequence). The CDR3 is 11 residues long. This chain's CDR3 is CASSAGEKLFF. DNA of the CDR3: TGTGCCAGCAGTGCAGGCGAAAAACTGTTTTTT.

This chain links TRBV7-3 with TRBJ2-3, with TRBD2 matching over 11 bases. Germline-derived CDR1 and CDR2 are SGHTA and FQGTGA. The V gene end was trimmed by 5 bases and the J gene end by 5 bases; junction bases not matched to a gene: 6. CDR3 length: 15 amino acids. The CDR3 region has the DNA TGTGCCAGCAGCCCACTAGCGGGAGAACGAGATACGCAGTATTTT. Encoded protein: CASSPLAGERDTQYF.

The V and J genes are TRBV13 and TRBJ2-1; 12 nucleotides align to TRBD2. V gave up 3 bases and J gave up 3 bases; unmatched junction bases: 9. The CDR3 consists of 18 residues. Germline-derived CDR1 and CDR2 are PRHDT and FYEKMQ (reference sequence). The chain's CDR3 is CASSLDGLAGTVYNEQFF. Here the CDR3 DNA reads TGTGCCAGCAGCTTGGATGGACTAGCGGGAACCGTCTACAATGAGCAGTTCTTC.

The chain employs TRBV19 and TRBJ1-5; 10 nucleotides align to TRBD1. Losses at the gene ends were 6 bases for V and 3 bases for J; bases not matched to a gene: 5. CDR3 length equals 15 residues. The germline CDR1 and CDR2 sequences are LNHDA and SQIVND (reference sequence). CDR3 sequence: CASSVGTGDNQPQHF. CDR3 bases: TGTGCCAGTAGCGTCGGGACAGGGGACAATCAGCCCCAGCATTTT.

CDR3 nucleotide sequence: TGTGCCAGCAGCTTACAGGGACCGAGCACAGATACGCAGTATTTT. The encoded protein is CASSLQGPSTDTQYF. The V call is TRBV7-3, the J call TRBJ2-3, with D perhaps being TRBD1 or TRBD2 (5 bases each). Germline lookup yields CDR1 SGHTA and CDR2 FQGTGA. CDR3 length equals 15 residues. V lost 2 bases, J lost 0 bases, and 9 bases lay in between.

CDR3 protein: CASKRERSSSYEQYF. CDR3 DNA: TGTGCCTCCAAGCGGGAGCGGTCGAGCTCCTACGAGCAGTACTTC. This chain joins TRBV10-3 and TRBJ2-7; TRBD2 matches at 8 bases. Germline V gene sequence: CDR1 ENHRY, CDR2 SYGVKD. Germline trimming cut 11 bases from V and 0 bases from J; bases unmatched to any gene: 12. CDR3 length: 15 residues.

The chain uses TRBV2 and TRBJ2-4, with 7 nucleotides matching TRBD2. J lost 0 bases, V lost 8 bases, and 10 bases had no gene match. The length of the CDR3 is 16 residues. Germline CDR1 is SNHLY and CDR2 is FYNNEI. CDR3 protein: CASVGLAEIAKNIQYF. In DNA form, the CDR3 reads TGTGCCAGCGTTGGGCTAGCGGAAATAGCCAAAAACATTCAGTACTTC. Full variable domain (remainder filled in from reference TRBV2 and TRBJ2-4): EPEVTQTPSHQVTQMGQEVILRCVPISNHLYFYWYRQILGQKVEFLVSFYNNEISEKSEIFDDQFSVERPDGSNFTLKIRSTKLEDSAMYFCASVGLAEIAKNIQYFGAGTRLSVL.

Here the CDR3 reads CASSALDRGEQFF. For the CDR3, the DNA is TGTGCCAGCTCAGCTTTGGACAGGGGCGAGCAGTTCTTC. This sequence joins TRBV18 and TRBJ2-1; 9 positions agree with TRBD1. From germline, CDR1 is KGHSH and CDR2 LQKENI. With 5 bases clipped from V and 10 bases from J, the junction kept 6 bases outside the gene matches. The CDR3 totals 13 residues.

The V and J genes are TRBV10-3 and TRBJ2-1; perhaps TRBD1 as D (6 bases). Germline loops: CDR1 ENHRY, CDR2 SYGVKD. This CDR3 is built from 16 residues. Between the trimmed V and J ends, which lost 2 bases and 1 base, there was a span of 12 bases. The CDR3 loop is CAISEKKGQSYNEQFF. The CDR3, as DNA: TGTGCCATCAGTGAGAAAAAAGGACAGTCCTACAATGAGCAGTTCTTC.

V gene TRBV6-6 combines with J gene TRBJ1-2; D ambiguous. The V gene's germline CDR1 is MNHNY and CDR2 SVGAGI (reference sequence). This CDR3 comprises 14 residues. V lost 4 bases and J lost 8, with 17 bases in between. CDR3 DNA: TGTGCCAGCAGTTCCCCAACGGTGGCTTGGGGCTACACCTTC. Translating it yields CASSSPTVAWGYTF.

The CDR3 nucleotides are TGTGCCACCGCGACAGGTATGAACACTGAAGCTTTCTTT. It codes for CATATGMNTEAFF. V gene TRBV7-6 combines with J gene TRBJ1-1; D perhaps matches TRBD1 (6 bases). This CDR3 region has 13 residues. Trimming cost V 10 bases and J 0 bases, with 12 bases left between them. Germline CDR1 reads SGHVS; CDR2 reads FNYEAQ.

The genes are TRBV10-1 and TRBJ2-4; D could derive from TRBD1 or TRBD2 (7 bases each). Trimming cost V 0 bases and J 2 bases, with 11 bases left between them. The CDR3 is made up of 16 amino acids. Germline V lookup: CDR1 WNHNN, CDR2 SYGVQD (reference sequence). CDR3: CASSESGGGSKNIQYF. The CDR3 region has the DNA TGCGCCAGCAGTGAGTCGGGAGGGGGCTCCAAAAACATTCAGTACTTC.

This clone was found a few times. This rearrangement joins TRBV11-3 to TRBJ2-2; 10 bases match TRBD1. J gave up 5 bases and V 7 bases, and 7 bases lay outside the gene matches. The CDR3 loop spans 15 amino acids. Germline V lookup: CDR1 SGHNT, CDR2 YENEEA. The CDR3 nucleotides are TGTGCCAGCATCTTGGGGACAGGGGTTACCGGGGAGCTGTTTTTT. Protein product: CASILGTGVTGELFF.

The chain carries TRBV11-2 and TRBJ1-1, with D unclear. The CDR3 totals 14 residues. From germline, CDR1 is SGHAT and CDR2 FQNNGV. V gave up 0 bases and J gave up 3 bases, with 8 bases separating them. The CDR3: CASSLEPLDTEAFF. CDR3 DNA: TGTGCCAGCAGCTTAGAGCCCTTGGACACTGAAGCTTTCTTT.

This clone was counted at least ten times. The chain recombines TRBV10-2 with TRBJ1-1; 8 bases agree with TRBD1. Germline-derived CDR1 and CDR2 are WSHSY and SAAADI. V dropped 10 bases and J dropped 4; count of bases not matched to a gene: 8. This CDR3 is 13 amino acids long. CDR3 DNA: TGCGCCACGGCACGACAGGGGCGCACTGAAGCTTTCTTT. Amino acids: CATARQGRTEAFF.

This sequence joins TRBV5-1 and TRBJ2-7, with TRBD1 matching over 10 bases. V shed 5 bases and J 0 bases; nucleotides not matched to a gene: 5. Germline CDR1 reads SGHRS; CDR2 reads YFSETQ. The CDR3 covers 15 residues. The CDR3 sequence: CASSPGQGLSYEQYF. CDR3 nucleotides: TGCGCCAGCAGTCCGGGACAGGGGCTCTCCTACGAGCAGTACTTC. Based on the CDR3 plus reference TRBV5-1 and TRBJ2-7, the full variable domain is KAGVTQTPRYLIKTRGQQVTLSCSPISGHRSVSWYQQTPGQGLQFLFEYFSETQRNKGNFPGRFSGRQFSNSRSEMNVSTLELGDSALYLCASSPGQGLSYEQYFGPGTRLTVT.

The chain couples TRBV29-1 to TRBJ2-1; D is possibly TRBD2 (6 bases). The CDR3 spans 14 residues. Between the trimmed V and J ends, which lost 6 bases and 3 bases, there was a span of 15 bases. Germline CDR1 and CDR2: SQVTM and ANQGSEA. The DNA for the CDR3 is TGCAGCGTGACTAGTATGGTTCGCTACAATGAGCAGTTCTTC. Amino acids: CSVTSMVRYNEQFF.

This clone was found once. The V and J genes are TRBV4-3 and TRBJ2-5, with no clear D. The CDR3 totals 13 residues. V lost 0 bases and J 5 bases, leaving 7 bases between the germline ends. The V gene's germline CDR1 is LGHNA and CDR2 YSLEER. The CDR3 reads CASSQDRYETQYF. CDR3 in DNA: TGCGCCAGCAGCCAAGATAGATATGAGACCCAGTACTTC.

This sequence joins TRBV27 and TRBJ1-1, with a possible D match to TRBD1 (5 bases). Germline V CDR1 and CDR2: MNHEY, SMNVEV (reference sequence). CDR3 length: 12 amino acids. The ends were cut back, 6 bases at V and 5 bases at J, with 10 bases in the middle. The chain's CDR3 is CASRLGGTEAFF. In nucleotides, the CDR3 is TGTGCCAGCAGACTTGGGGGGACTGAAGCTTTCTTT.

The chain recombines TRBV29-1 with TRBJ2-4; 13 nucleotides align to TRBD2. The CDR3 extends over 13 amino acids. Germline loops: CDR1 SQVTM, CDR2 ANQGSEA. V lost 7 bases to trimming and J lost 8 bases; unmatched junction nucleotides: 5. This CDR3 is CSAGTSGKYIQYF. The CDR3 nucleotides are TGCAGCGCGGGGACTAGCGGGAAATACATTCAGTACTTC.

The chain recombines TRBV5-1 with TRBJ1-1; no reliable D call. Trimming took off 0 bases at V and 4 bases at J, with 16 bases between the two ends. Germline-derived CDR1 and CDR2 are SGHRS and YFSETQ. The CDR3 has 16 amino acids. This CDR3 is CASSLGVDPGLTEAFF. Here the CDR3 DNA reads TGCGCCAGCAGCTTGGGAGTAGATCCGGGCCTCACTGAAGCTTTCTTT.

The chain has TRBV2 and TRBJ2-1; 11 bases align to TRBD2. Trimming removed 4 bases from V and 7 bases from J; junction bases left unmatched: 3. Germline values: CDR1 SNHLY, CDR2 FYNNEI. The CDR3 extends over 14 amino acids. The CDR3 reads CASSAASGRNEQFF. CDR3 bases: TGTGCCAGCAGTGCTGCTAGCGGGAGGAATGAGCAGTTCTTC.

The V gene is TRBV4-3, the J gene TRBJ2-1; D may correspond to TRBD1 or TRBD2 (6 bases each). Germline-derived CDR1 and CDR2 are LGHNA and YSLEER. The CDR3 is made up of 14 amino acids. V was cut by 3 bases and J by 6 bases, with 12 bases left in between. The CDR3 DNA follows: TGCGCCAGCAGCCAGGGCGGGACATTCAATGAGCAGTTCTTC. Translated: CASSQGGTFNEQFF.